The rows below give T cell receptor beta chains drawn from one sample of a study of shared clonotypes between healthy human individuals. Sequencing was performed with immunoSEQ multiplex PCR; in TCRdb, only in-frame clones are kept and a portion is missing. The repertoire has 180,000 or so clones, 80% to 95% of them found once; the top ten carry around 0.067%. Source material: naive CD4+ T cells sorted from blood. Receptors were obtained from a woman aged 25-40 years in good health. Each CDR3 is given with its conserved first and last residue. Fields, in order: D gene, clone size, J gene, V gene, CDR3 protein, CDR3 DNA. D genes are given only for firm matches. Clone size is given for some rows only: seen once, a few or many times, or a class if the clone is expanded.

>-|once|TRBJ1-4|TRBV18
CASSPRVAGGEKLFF
TGTGCCAGCTCACCCCGCGTTGCAGGCGGGGAAAAACTGTTTTTT
>TRBD1|-|TRBJ2-3|TRBV27
CASSPRQGDDTQYF
TGTGCCAGCAGTCCAAGACAGGGGGACGATACGCAGTATTTT
>-|-|TRBJ1-2|TRBV14
CASSHCQYNTF
TGTGCCAGCAGCCATTGCCAGTACAACACCTTC
>-|-|TRBJ1-1|TRBV13
CASRPTLRNTEAFF
TGTGCCAGCAGGCCTACACTCCGGAACACTGAAGCTTTCTTT
>-|-|TRBJ1-1|TRBV10-1
CASSDRPRLPAFF
TGCGCCAGCAGTGACAGGCCACGATTGCCAGCTTTCTTT
>-|-|TRBJ1-5|TRBV6-1
CASSENGGIQPQHF
TGTGCCAGCAGTGAAAATGGTGGGATTCAGCCCCAGCATTTT
>TRBD1|-|TRBJ1-5|TRBV4-1
CASSQDDRASNQPQHF
TGCGCCAGCAGCCAAGATGACAGGGCTTCCAATCAGCCCCAGCATTTT
>-|-|TRBJ1-6|TRBV2
CASSEALVKDSPLHF
TGTGCCAGCAGTGAAGCGCTAGTGAAGGATTCACCCCTCCACTTT
>-|-|TRBJ1-2|TRBV15
CATSTNPGYGYTF
TGTGCCACCAGCACCAACCCGGGATATGGCTACACCTTC
>TRBD2|-|TRBJ2-5|TRBV19
CASSNSGEYQETQYF
TGTGCCAGTAGTAACAGCGGGGAGTACCAAGAGACCCAGTACTTC
>-|few|TRBJ2-7|TRBV10-1
CASSRRGSYEQYF
TGCGCCAGCAGCAGGAGGGGTTCCTACGAGCAGTACTTC
>-|-|TRBJ2-5|TRBV6-6
CASSYLETQYF
TGTGCCAGCAGTTACTTAGAGACCCAGTACTTC
>-|-|TRBJ2-1|TRBV5-1
CASSLAEGYNEQFF
TGCGCCAGCAGCTTAGCGGAGGGCTACAATGAGCAGTTCTTC
>-|-|TRBJ2-3|TRBV7-9
CASSLATVGGTDTQYF
TGTGCCAGCAGCTTAGCCACCGTGGGAGGCACAGATACGCAGTATTTT
>TRBD2|-|TRBJ2-3|TRBV5-4
CASSLDFLAGFMHTQYF
TGTGCCAGCAGCTTGGATTTTCTAGCGGGATTCATGCATACGCAGTATTTT
>TRBD1|-|TRBJ1-4|TRBV7-8
CASSPNRGLGEKLFF
TGTGCCAGCAGCCCAAACAGGGGGCTTGGTGAAAAACTGTTTTTT
>-|-|TRBJ1-5|TRBV7-8
CASSLVSGDQPQHF
TGTGCCAGCAGCTTAGTTTCAGGGGACCAGCCCCAGCATTTT
>TRBD2|-|TRBJ2-7|TRBV11-2
CASSFGREVEQYF
TGTGCCAGCAGCTTCGGGCGGGAGGTAGAGCAGTACTTC
>-|-|TRBJ2-6|TRBV27
CASSLQGPGANVLTF
TGTGCCAGCAGTTTACAGGGCCCTGGGGCCAACGTCCTGACTTTC
>-|-|TRBJ2-3|TRBV9
CASSPDFSGADTQYF
TGTGCCAGCAGCCCAGACTTCTCCGGGGCAGATACGCAGTATTTT
>-|-|TRBJ1-4|TRBV28
CASGSRTGSATNEKLFF
TGTGCCAGCGGGTCCCGGACGGGATCTGCAACTAATGAAAAACTGTTTTTT
>-|-|TRBJ2-3|TRBV15
CATTRRLSSTDTQYF
TGTGCCACCACTAGGCGGCTATCCAGCACAGATACGCAGTATTTT
>TRBD2|-|TRBJ2-7|TRBV28
CASSFSWTSDPDERDEQYF
TGTGCCAGCAGCTTCTCCTGGACTAGCGATCCCGACGAGCGGGACGAGCAGTACTTC
>TRBD1|-|TRBJ1-6|TRBV5-1
CASSREDRGKNSPLHF
TGCGCCAGCAGCCGCGAAGACAGGGGGAAGAATTCACCCCTCCACTTT
>-|-|TRBJ1-5|TRBV10-3
CAISSGGNQPQHF
TGTGCCATCAGCTCCGGGGGCAATCAGCCCCAGCATTTT
>TRBD2|-|TRBJ2-1|TRBV18
CASSPQGLADLNEQFF
TGTGCCAGCTCACCGCAGGGACTAGCGGACTTAAATGAGCAGTTCTTC
>-|-|TRBJ1-1|TRBV21-1
CASSVFGTKNTEAFF
TGTGCCAGCAGCGTTTTCGGGACAAAGAACACTGAAGCTTTCTTT
>-|-|TRBJ2-7|TRBV5-1
CASSLVAGNYEQYF
TGCGCCAGCAGCTTGGTGGCGGGGAACTACGAGCAGTACTTC
>TRBD1|-|TRBJ1-2|TRBV6-6
CASSYSGQGDYGYTF
TGTGCCAGCAGTTACTCGGGCCAGGGGGACTATGGCTACACCTTC
>-|-|TRBJ2-7|TRBV28
CASSLIRVPYEQYF
TGTGCCAGCAGTTTAATAAGGGTCCCCTACGAGCAGTACTTC
>-|-|TRBJ2-5|TRBV29-1
CSVETLGNPIDPQYF
TGCAGCGTTGAAACGCTGGGGAACCCGATCGACCCGCAGTACTTC
>-|-|TRBJ1-3|TRBV10-2
CASSESGGAGGNTIYF
TGCGCCAGCAGTGAGTCGGGGGGGGCCGGTGGAAACACCATATATTTT
>-|-|TRBJ2-7|TRBV27
CASSFQGSGYEQYF
TGTGCCAGCAGTTTCCAGGGCTCGGGATACGAGCAGTACTTC
>TRBD1|-|TRBJ1-1|TRBV29-1
CSVGHRDRGTEAFF
TGCAGCGTCGGGCACCGGGACAGGGGCACTGAAGCTTTCTTT
>-|-|TRBJ2-7|TRBV7-2
CASSPGTANYEQYF
TGTGCCAGCAGCCCGGGGACTGCCAACTACGAGCAGTACTTC
>-|once|TRBJ2-2|TRBV2
CASSEGHGMLRELFF
TGTGCCAGCAGTGAAGGGCACGGGATGCTCAGGGAGCTGTTTTTT
>TRBD1|-|TRBJ2-7|TRBV5-1
CASSLGWDRGLSYEQYF
TGCGCCAGCAGCTTGGGGTGGGACAGGGGGCTTTCGTACGAGCAGTACTTC
>-|-|TRBJ2-3|TRBV7-9
CASSLASRSNTDTQYF
TGTGCCAGCAGCTTAGCTTCGCGGAGCAACACAGATACGCAGTATTTT
>TRBD1|-|TRBJ2-7|TRBV9
CASSVGTGDVYEQYF
TGTGCCAGCAGCGTAGGAACAGGGGACGTCTACGAGCAGTACTTC
>TRBD1|-|TRBJ1-2|TRBV19
CASSPRTGVLTNYGYTF
TGTGCCAGTAGTCCCCGGACAGGGGTTCTTACTAACTATGGCTACACCTTC
>-|-|TRBJ1-2|TRBV7-8
CASSLEKGNYGYTF
TGTGCCAGCAGCTTAGAGAAAGGGAACTATGGCTACACCTTC
>-|-|TRBJ2-1|TRBV9
CASSVDLNEQFF
TGTGCCAGCAGCGTAGATCTCAATGAGCAGTTCTTC
>TRBD1|-|TRBJ2-7|TRBV13
CASSPTGTGLTYEQYF
TGTGCCAGCAGCCCGACAGGGACAGGGCTTACCTACGAGCAGTACTTC
>-|once|TRBJ1-2|TRBV28
CASSLRRGGYTF
TGTGCCAGCAGTTTACGCAGGGGTGGCTACACCTTC
>-|-|TRBJ1-4|TRBV9
CASSVGTGEKLFF
TGTGCCAGCAGCGTAGGGACGGGCGAAAAACTGTTTTTT
>TRBD1|-|TRBJ1-2|TRBV18
CASSPSDRSGYGYTF
TGTGCCAGCTCACCTTCGGACAGGTCGGGATATGGCTACACCTTC
>-|few|TRBJ2-7|TRBV19
CASKGGYEQYF
TGTGCCAGTAAGGGGGGTTACGAGCAGTACTTC
>TRBD2|-|TRBJ2-7|TRBV2
CASNFLAGELGPSYEQYF
TGTGCCAGCAATTTTCTAGCGGGGGAGTTGGGGCCTTCCTACGAGCAGTACTTC